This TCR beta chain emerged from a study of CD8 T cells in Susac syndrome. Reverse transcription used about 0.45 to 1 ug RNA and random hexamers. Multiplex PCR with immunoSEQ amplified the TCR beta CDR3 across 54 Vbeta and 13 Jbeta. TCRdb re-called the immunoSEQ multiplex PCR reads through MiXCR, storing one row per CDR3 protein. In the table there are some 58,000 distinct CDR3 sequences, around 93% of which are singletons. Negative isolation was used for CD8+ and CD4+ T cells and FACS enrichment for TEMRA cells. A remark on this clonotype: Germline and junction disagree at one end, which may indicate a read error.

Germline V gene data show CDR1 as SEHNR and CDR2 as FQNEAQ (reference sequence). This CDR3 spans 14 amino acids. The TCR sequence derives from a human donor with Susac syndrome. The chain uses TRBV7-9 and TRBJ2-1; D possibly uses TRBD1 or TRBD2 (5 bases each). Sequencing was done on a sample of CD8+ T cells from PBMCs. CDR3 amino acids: CASSLRGAYDEQFF. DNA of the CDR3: TGTGCCAGCAGCTTGAGAGGGGCCTACGATGAGCAGTTCTTC.